Below are 18 T cell receptor beta chains sequenced from a single sample in a study of cytomegalovirus exposure and HLA in healthy donors. PCR primers comprised 60 Vbeta and 13 Jbeta primers. The assay was immunoSEQ multiplex PCR, and TCRdb's table has in-frame clones only and misses some. The sample has 120,000 to 150,000 clones, nearly 85% seen once. Sequenced: PBMCs. These receptors came from a male donor in good health and CMV-seronegative.

The chain employs TRBV6-5 and TRBJ1-4, with D hard to call. V lost 4 bases, J lost 10 bases, and 19 bases lay in between. The CDR3 consists of 15 residues. CDR1 MNHEY and CDR2 SVGAGI come from the germline V gene. The CDR3 sequence is CASSSDLPEGRKLFF. The CDR3 DNA follows: TGTGCCAGCAGTTCCGACCTACCAGAGGGAAGAAAACTGTTTTTT.

The chain employs TRBV19 and TRBJ2-3; unclear D gene. This CDR3 comprises 14 residues. From germline, CDR1 is LNHDA and CDR2 SQIVND (reference sequence). V lost 0 bases and J 1 base, leaving 5 bases between the germline ends. CDR3: CASSIDSGTDTQYF. As DNA, the CDR3 is TGTGCCAGTAGTATAGATTCGGGCACAGATACGCAGTATTTT. Variable domain in full (rest from reference TRBV19 and TRBJ2-3): DGGITQSPKYLFRKEGQNVTLSCEQNLNHDAMYWYRQDPGQGLRLIYYSQIVNDFQKGDIAEGYSVSREKKESFPLTVTSAQKNPTAFYLCASSIDSGTDTQYFGPGTRLTVL.

The chain uses TRBV19 and TRBJ2-1, with a tentative D call TRBD2 (5 bases). Germline V gives CDR1 LNHDA, CDR2 SQIVND (reference sequence). The CDR3 covers 13 residues. CDR3 region: CASGWPLGNEQFF. The CDR3 bases are TGTGCAAGCGGTTGGCCCTTGGGGAATGAGCAGTTCTTC.

This clone has just one count. V usage is TRBV9 and J usage is TRBJ1-5, with TRBD1 matching over 9 bases. Trimming took 7 bases from V and 6 from J; bases not matched to a gene: 8. The V gene's germline CDR1 is SGDLS and CDR2 YYNGEE. The CDR3 has 14 residues. DNA of the CDR3: TGTGCCAGCGGAAATGGGACAGGGCGTCAGCCCCAGCATTTT. This encodes CASGNGTGRQPQHF.

This chain uses TRBV28 with TRBJ1-5; D possibly corresponds to TRBD1 (6 bases). Germline V gene lookup returns CDR1 MDHEN and CDR2 SYDVKM. CDR3 length equals 17 residues. Trimming took off 3 bases at V and 0 bases at J, with 15 bases between the two ends. CDR3 sequence reads: CASSFGGSAYSNQPQHF. In DNA form, the CDR3 reads TGTGCCAGCAGTTTTGGGGGCTCCGCTTATAGCAATCAGCCCCAGCATTTT.

The chain has TRBV19 and TRBJ1-4, with D unclear. Germline CDR1 LNHDA, CDR2 SQIVND (reference sequence). The CDR3 sequence is 11 residues long. Deletions cut 7 bases from V and 10 bases from J, with 10 bases between. CDR3 nucleotide sequence: TGTGCCAGTATAGAACGGGGAAAACTGTTTTTT. Translation gives CASIERGKLFF.

This sequence joins TRBV19 and TRBJ1-5; TRBD1 matches at 7 bases. After removal of 5 bases from V and 4 bases from J, the junction contained 8 bases not matched to a gene. The CDR3 has 15 residues. Germline CDR1 reads LNHDA; CDR2 reads SQIVND (reference sequence). The CDR3 is CASSFTDRENQPQHF. The CDR3 DNA reads TGTGCCAGTAGTTTCACCGACAGGGAGAATCAGCCCCAGCATTTT. The variable domain in full, completed from reference TRBV19 and TRBJ1-5, reads DGGITQSPKYLFRKEGQNVTLSCEQNLNHDAMYWYRQDPGQGLRLIYYSQIVNDFQKGDIAEGYSVSREKKESFPLTVTSAQKNPTAFYLCASSFTDRENQPQHFGDGTRLSIL.

The V call is TRBV19, the J call TRBJ1-1; a possible D gene is TRBD1 (6 bases). V was cut by 4 bases and J by 10 bases, with 25 bases left in between. The CDR3 runs 16 residues. In germline, CDR1 is LNHDA, CDR2 SQIVND (reference sequence). CDR3 protein: CASSTPGAGDLGRAFF. The CDR3 nucleotides read TGTGCCAGTAGTACCCCCGGGGCAGGGGATTTAGGGCGAGCTTTCTTT. The full variable domain, completed using reference TRBV19 and TRBJ1-1, is DGGITQSPKYLFRKEGQNVTLSCEQNLNHDAMYWYRQDPGQGLRLIYYSQIVNDFQKGDIAEGYSVSREKKESFPLTVTSAQKNPTAFYLCASSTPGAGDLGRAFFGQGTRLTVV.

This clone was observed a handful of times. The CDR3: CASSGTGVYEQYF. Written as DNA, the CDR3 is TGCGCCAGCAGCGGGACAGGGGTCTACGAGCAGTACTTC. The J gene is TRBJ2-7, the V gene TRBV5-1, with 10 bases aligning to TRBD1. Per germline, CDR1 SGHRS and CDR2 YFSETQ. The ends lost 4 bases at V and 3 bases at J; junction bases unmatched: 1. The CDR3 loop spans 13 amino acids.

This clone was recorded once. This chain connects TRBV7-3 to TRBJ1-2, with D unresolved. The CDR3 has 15 amino acids. CDR1 is SGHTA, CDR2 FQGTGA, per germline. V was clipped by 5 bases and J by 5 bases, with 18 bases between them. This CDR3 is CASSPLEAGRYGYTF. The CDR3 coding sequence is TGTGCCAGCAGCCCGCTGGAGGCAGGACGTTATGGCTACACCTTC.

The chain carries TRBV14 and TRBJ2-2; 9 bases map to TRBD1. Germline CDR1 and CDR2: SGHDN and FVKESK. This CDR3 region has 17 residues. The V and J ends lost 0 bases and 3 bases, in that order; junction bases with no gene match: 5. CDR3 nucleotide sequence: TGTGCCAGCAGCCAAGAGTATTGGACAGGGGACACCGGGGAGCTGTTTTTT. Its translation: CASSQEYWTGDTGELFF.

The chain uses TRBV5-4 and TRBJ1-4; maybe TRBD1 (6 bases). CDR1 SGHNT and CDR2 YYREEE come from the germline V gene (reference sequence). The length of the CDR3 is 15 residues. V was trimmed by 3 bases and J by 4 bases, leaving 13 bases between them. The DNA of the CDR3 is TGTGCCAGCAGCTCCTTGGGCAGGGGTAATGAAAAACTGTTTTTT. Its protein is CASSSLGRGNEKLFF.

The rearrangement links TRBV6-5 to TRBJ1-5, with D maybe TRBD1 (6 bases). The germline V gene has CDR1 MNHEY and CDR2 SVGAGI. V was cut by 3 bases and J by 2 bases, with 11 bases left in between. CDR3 length: 15 amino acids. The CDR3 spells CASSYNRAGNQPQHF. The DNA for the CDR3 is TGTGCCAGCAGTTATAACAGGGCGGGCAATCAGCCCCAGCATTTT.

This clone was detected only once. J is TRBJ1-1 and V is TRBV7-8; D is possibly TRBD1 (5 bases). V was trimmed by 0 bases and J by 1 base, leaving 12 bases between them. The CDR3 totals 16 residues. Germline V lookup: CDR1 SGHVS, CDR2 FQNEAQ. The DNA of the CDR3 is TGTGCCAGCAGCTTAGCGTACAGGAGGGAGAACACTGAAGCTTTCTTT. Its protein is CASSLAYRRENTEAFF. Full variable domain (missing parts from reference TRBV7-8 and TRBJ1-1): GAGVSQSPRYKVAKRGQDVALRCDPISGHVSLFWYQQALGQGPEFLTYFQNEAQLDKSGLPSDRFFAERPEGSVSTLKIQRTQQEDSAVYLCASSLAYRRENTEAFFGQGTRLTVV.

This chain connects TRBV2 to TRBJ1-5, with TRBD1 matching 7 bases. The CDR3 totals 14 residues. The V gene end was trimmed by 7 bases and the J gene end by 6 bases; junction bases not matched to a gene: 9. CDR1 is SNHLY and CDR2 is FYNNEI in the germline V gene. Here the CDR3 reads CASNLQGIGQPQHF. DNA for the CDR3: TGTGCCAGCAACCTACAGGGGATTGGTCAGCCCCAGCATTTT.

This clone was counted only a few times. V gene TRBV11-2 combines with J gene TRBJ1-2, with 10 bases matching TRBD1. The CDR3 consists of 15 residues. The trim removed 4 bases at V and 4 bases at J, leaving 6 bases unmatched. Germline CDR1 is SGHAT and CDR2 is FQNNGV. The CDR3 region is CASSSGQGGSYGYTF. The CDR3 DNA follows: TGTGCCAGCAGCTCCGGACAGGGGGGGTCCTATGGCTACACCTTC.

A few counts support this clone. The chain is built from TRBV6-5 and TRBJ1-5, with D perhaps TRBD1 (5 bases). The V end was cut by 0 bases, the J end by 1 base, with 7 bases between. The CDR3 loop spans 15 amino acids. CDR1 is MNHEY, CDR2 SVGAGI, per germline. CDR3 in amino acids: CASSYSGGSNQPQHF. In DNA, the CDR3 is TGTGCCAGCAGTTACTCGGGGGGGAGCAATCAGCCCCAGCATTTT.

The chain joins TRBV28 to TRBJ1-1; D gene ambiguous. The CDR3 has 14 amino acids. Germline lookup yields CDR1 MDHEN and CDR2 SYDVKM. Trimming stripped 2 bases from V and 5 bases from J, with 12 bases between. CDR3 DNA: TGTGCCAGCAGTTTAATTGGCGGTAGGACTGAAGCTTTCTTT. The encoded protein is CASSLIGGRTEAFF.